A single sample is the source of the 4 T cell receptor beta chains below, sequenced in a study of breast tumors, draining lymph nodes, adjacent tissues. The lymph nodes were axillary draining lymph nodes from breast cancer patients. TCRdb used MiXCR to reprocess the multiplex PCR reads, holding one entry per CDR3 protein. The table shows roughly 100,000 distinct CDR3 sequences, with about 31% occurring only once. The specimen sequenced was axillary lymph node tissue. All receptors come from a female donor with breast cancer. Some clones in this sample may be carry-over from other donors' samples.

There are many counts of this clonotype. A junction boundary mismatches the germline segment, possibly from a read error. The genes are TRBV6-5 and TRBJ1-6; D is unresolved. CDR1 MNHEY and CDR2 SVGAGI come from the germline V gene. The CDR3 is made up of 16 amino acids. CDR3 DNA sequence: TGTGCCAGCAGTCACTCCCCGAGGACTGGCAATTCACCCCTCCACTTT. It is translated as CASSHSPRTGNSPLHF.

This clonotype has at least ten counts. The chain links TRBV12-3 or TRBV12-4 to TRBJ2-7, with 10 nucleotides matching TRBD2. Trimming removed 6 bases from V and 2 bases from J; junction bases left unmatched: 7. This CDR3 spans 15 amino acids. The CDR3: CASSQRTSGTYEQYF. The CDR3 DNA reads TGTGCCAGCAGCCAAAGGACTAGCGGAACCTACGAGCAGTACTTC.

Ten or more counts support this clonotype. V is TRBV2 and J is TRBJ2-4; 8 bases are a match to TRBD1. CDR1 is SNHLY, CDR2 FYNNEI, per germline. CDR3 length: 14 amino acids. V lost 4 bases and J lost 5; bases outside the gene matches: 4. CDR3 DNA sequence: TGTGCCAGCAGTGTCAGGGACAGGCAAAACATTCAGTACTTC. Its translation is CASSVRDRQNIQYF.

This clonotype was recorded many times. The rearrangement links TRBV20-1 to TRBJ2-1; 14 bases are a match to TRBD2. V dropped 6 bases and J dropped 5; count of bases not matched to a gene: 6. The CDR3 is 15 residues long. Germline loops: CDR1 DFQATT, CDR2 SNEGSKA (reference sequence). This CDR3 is CSASGLAGVNNEQFF. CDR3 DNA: TGCAGTGCCTCGGGACTAGCGGGAGTCAACAATGAGCAGTTCTTC.